This TCR beta chain was obtained from a study of T cell changes during pregnancy in multiple sclerosis. Produced via immunoSEQ multiplex PCR; TCRdb's table is partial and in-frame only. The data hold about 75,000 clones, with around 90% observed a single time. Trimming shortened V by 2 bases and J by 4 bases, and 8 bases separated the two germline ends. The CDR3 has 13 residues. Germline V gene sequence: CDR1 MGHDK, CDR2 SYGVNS. J is TRBJ1-2 and V is TRBV25-1; possible D gene TRBD1, 5 bases. The sample consisted of CD4+ T cells from peripheral blood mononuclear cells, taken before pregnancy. The source is a female donor with multiple sclerosis, enrolled in a pregnancy study. The CDR3 coding sequence is TGTGCCAGCAGTGAACGACAGTCCTATGGCTACACCTTC. Translation: CASSERQSYGYTF.